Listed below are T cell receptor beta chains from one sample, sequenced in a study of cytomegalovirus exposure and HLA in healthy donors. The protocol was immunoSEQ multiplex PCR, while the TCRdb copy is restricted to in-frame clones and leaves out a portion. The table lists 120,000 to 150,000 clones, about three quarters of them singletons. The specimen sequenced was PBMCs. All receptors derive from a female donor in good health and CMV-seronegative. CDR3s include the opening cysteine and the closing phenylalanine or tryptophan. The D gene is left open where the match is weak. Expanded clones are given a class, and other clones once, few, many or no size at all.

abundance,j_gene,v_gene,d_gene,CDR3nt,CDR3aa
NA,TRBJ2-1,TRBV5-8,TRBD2,TGTGCCAGCAGCTCCGGACTAGCGAGTTACAATGAGCAGTTCTTC,CASSSGLASYNEQFF
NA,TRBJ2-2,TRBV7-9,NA,TGTGCCAGCAGCTTAGGGCCGACGAGGGGGGAGCTGTTTTTT,CASSLGPTRGELFF
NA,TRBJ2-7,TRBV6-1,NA,TGTGCCAGCAGGCTGCAGAGGGAGCAGTACTTC,CASRLQREQYF
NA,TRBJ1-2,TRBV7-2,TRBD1,TGTGCCAGCAGCTTATCCGCTGGGACAGGGGCTAAAGGCTACACCTTC,CASSLSAGTGAKGYTF
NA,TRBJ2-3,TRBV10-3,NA,TGTGCCATCAGTGGCGGAGATGTAGATACGCAGTATTTT,CAISGGDVDTQYF
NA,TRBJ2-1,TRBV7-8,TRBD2,TGTGCCAGCAGCTTAGCGTCGTTAGCGGGAGGGTGGAATGAGCAGTTCTTC,CASSLASLAGGWNEQFF
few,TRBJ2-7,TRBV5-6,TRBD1,TGTGCCAGCAGCGTTGACAGGGGCCACGAGCAGTACTTC,CASSVDRGHEQYF
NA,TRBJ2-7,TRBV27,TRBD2,TGTGCCAGCAGTTTATCCGGGGAGGGCGGGGGCTACGAGCAGTACTTC,CASSLSGEGGGYEQYF
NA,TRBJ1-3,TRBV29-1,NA,TGCAGCGTTGCGGTCTCTGGAAACACCATATATTTT,CSVAVSGNTIYF
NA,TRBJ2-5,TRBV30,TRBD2,TGTGCCTGGATTCTAGCGGGAGGGCAAGAGACCCAGTACTTC,CAWILAGGQETQYF
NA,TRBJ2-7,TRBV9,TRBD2,TGTGCCAGCAGCGTAGAGTGGGGGGTCTTAGCGGGTTCGCCTAACGAGCAGTACTTC,CASSVEWGVLAGSPNEQYF
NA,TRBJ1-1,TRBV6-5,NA,TGTGCCAGCAGTTACGATCGGTCCCTTATTTTCTTT,CASSYDRSLIFF
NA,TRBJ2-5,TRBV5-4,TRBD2,TGTGCCAGCAGCGACCGACTAGCGGGGGGCCAAGAGACCCAGTACTTC,CASSDRLAGGQETQYF
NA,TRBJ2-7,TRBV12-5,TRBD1,TGTGCTAGTGGTTTGGGGGGACAGCCATACGAGCAGTACTTC,CASGLGGQPYEQYF
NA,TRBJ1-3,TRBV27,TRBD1,TGTGCCAGCAGTCCTCTCACAGGGGCCGCTGGAAACACCATATATTTT,CASSPLTGAAGNTIYF
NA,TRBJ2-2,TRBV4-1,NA,TGCGCCAGCAACCTGTGGGGGGCCGGGGAGCTGTTTTTT,CASNLWGAGELFF
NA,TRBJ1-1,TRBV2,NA,TGTGCCAGCCCGAAGAGTCAGGGGCAAGCTTTCTTT,CASPKSQGQAFF
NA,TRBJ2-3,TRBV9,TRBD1,TGTGCCAGCACCTTCACCTCGGGGACAGGGTTTTCAGATACGCAGTATTTT,CASTFTSGTGFSDTQYF
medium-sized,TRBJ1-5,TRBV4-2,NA,TGTGCCAGCAGCCCTACGGACAGCAATAGCAATCAGCCCCAGCATTTT,CASSPTDSNSNQPQHF
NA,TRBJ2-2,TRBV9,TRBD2,TGTGCCAGCAGCGTAGACCTTCTACTAGCGGGTGGTCGCAGGGAGCTGTTTTTT,CASSVDLLLAGGRRELFF
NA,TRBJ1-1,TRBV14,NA,TGTGCCAGCAGCCATCCCGCGACAGCCTCCCCGCGGACTGAAGCTTTCTTT,CASSHPATASPRTEAFF
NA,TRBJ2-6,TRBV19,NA,TGTGCCAGTAGTATATCGAGCTCTGGGGCCAACGTCCTGACTTTC,CASSISSSGANVLTF
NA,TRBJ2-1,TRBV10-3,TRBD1,TGTGCCATCAGTGGTACCGGGACAGGGGGAGAATTCGGCTACAATGAGCAGTTCTTC,CAISGTGTGGEFGYNEQFF
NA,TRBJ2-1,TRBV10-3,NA,TGTGCCATCAGTGAGGGGAGGAGTTCATGGCCGTTCTTC,CAISEGRSSWPFF
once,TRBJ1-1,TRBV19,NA,TGTGCCAGTAGTAAGGACAGAGCTAACACTGAAGCTTTCTTT,CASSKDRANTEAFF
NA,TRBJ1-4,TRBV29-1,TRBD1,TGCAGCGTCGGATACAGGGGGACTGATGAAAAACTGTTTTTT,CSVGYRGTDEKLFF
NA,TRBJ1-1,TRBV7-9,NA,TGTGCCAGCAGCCCCACCGGGACACGGGGTTGGGGCACTGAAGCTTTCTTT,CASSPTGTRGWGTEAFF
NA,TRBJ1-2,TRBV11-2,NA,TGTGCCAGCAGCCCCTCTACAGGATCCTATGGCTACACCTTC,CASSPSTGSYGYTF
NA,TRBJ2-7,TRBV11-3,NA,TGTGCCAGCAGCCGGGGATACGAGCAGTACTTC,CASSRGYEQYF
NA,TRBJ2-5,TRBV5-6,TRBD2,TGTGCCAGCAACCGACGACAGGCCGGTGCTAGCGGGAGTCACTTC,CASNRRQAGASGSHF
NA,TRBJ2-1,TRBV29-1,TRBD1,TGCAGCGTTCCCGGGACAGGGGCCTACAATGAGCAGTTCTTC,CSVPGTGAYNEQFF
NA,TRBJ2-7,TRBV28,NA,TGTGCCAGCAGTACGATTACGGGGACAACCTACGAGCAGTACTTC,CASSTITGTTYEQYF
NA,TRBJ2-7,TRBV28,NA,TGTGCCAGCAGTTTAACTAGCCTCCTGGCCGAGCAGTACTTC,CASSLTSLLAEQYF
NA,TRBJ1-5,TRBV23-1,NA,TGCGCCAGCGTACGGGGGGCCCCAGATCAGCCCCAGCATTTT,CASVRGAPDQPQHF
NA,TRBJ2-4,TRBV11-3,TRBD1,TGTGCCAGCAGCTATCACAGGGGAATAGCCAAAAACATTCAGTACTTC,CASSYHRGIAKNIQYF
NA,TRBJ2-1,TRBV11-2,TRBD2,TGTGCCAGCAGCTTAGGGTTCGGGAGGGGAAACAATGAGCAGTTCTTC,CASSLGFGRGNNEQFF
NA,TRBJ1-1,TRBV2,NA,TGTGCCAGCAGTGAATTCAAGGGGTACACTGAAGCTTTCTTT,CASSEFKGYTEAFF
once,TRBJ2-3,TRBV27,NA,TGTGCCAGCACCCAGTGGGGCTCAGATACGCAGTATTTT,CASTQWGSDTQYF
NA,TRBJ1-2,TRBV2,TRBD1,TGTGCCAGCAGAGGGGACAGGGAATACTATGGCTACACCTTC,CASRGDREYYGYTF
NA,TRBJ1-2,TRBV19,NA,TGTGCCAGTACCATACATACAGGGAGCGATGGCTACACCTTC,CASTIHTGSDGYTF
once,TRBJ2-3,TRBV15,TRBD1,TGTGCCACCAGCAGAGGGACAGGGGGACGCACAGATACGCAGTATTTT,CATSRGTGGRTDTQYF
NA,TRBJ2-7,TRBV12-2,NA,TGTGCAAGTCGCCACACGGGTGCGGGGTGGTCACCCTACGAGCAGTACTTC,CASRHTGAGWSPYEQYF
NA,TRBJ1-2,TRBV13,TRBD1,TGTGCCAGCAGCTTAGGCCGGGGACAGGCCCATGGCTACACCTTC,CASSLGRGQAHGYTF
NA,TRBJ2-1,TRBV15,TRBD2,TGTGCCACCAGCAGAGATGGCCTAGCGGGAAACAATGAGCAGTTCTTC,CATSRDGLAGNNEQFF
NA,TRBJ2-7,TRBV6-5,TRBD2,TGTGCCACCACTCGCGGGAGTGGGTACGAGCAGTACTTC,CATTRGSGYEQYF
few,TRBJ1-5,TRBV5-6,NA,TGTGCCAGCAGCTATACAGGGAGGGGCAATCAGCCCCAGCATTTT,CASSYTGRGNQPQHF
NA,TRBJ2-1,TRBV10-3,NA,TGTGCCATCAGTCAACAGATTAGCTCCTACAATGAGCAGTTCTTC,CAISQQISSYNEQFF
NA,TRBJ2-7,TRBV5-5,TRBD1,TGTGCCAGCAGCTTGGGCTGGGACAGTCTCGAGCAGTACTTC,CASSLGWDSLEQYF
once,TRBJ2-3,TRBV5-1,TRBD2,TGCGCCAGCAGCTTGCCGACTAGCGGGGGGGTAGGCACAGATACGCAGTATTTT,CASSLPTSGGVGTDTQYF
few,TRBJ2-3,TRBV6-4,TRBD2,TGTGCCAGCAGTGCATCGACTAGCGGGGGAGCAGATACGCAGTATTTT,CASSASTSGGADTQYF
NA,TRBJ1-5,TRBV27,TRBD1,TGTGCCAGCAGTTTATGGGGACAGGGTTCCAATCAGCCCCAGCATTTT,CASSLWGQGSNQPQHF
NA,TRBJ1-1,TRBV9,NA,TGTGCCAGCACGAAAGCGGGGTCTGGAGCTTTCTTT,CASTKAGSGAFF
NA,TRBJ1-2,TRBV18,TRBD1,TGTGCCAGCTCACCAACAGGACAGGGGGGAAACTATGGCTACACCTTC,CASSPTGQGGNYGYTF
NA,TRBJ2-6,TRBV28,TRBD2,TGTGCCAGCAGTTTCCGGCGGGGTCGGGGGGAGTCAGACTCTGGGGCCAACGTCCTGACTTTC,CASSFRRGRGESDSGANVLTF
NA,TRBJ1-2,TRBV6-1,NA,TGTGCCAGCAGTCCCCAAGGCGGAGGGTCAAGTCGGTTC,CASSPQGGGSSRF